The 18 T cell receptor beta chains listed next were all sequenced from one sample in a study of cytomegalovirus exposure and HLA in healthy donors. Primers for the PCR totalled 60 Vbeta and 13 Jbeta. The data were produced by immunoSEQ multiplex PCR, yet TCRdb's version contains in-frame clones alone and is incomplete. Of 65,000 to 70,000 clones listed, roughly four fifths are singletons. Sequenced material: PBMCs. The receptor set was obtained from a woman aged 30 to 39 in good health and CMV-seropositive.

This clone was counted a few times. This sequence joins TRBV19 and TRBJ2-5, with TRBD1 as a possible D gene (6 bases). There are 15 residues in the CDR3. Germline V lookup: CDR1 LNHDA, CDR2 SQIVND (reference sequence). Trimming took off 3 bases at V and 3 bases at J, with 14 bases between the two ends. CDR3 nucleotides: TGTGCCAGTAGTATTAAGGCAGGGGCGGAAGAGACCCAGTACTTC. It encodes CASSIKAGAEETQYF.

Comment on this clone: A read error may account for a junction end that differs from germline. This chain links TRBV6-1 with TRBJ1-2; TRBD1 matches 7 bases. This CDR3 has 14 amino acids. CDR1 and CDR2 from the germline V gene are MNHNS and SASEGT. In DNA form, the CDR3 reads TGTGCCAGCACCCCTGGGACAGCTAACTATGGCTACCCCTTC. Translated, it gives CASTPGTANYGYPF.

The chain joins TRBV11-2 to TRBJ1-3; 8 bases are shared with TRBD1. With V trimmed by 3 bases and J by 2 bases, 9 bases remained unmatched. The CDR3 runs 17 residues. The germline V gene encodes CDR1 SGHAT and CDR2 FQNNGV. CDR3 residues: CASSLGGRGLTGNTIYF. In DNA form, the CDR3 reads TGTGCCAGCAGCTTGGGGGGCAGGGGGCTGACTGGAAACACCATATATTTT.

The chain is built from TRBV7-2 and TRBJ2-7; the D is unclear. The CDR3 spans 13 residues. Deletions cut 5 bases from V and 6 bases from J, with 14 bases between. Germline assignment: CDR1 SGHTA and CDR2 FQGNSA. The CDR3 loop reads CASSARPLGEQYF. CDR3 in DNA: TGTGCCAGCAGCGCGAGGCCCCTCGGCGAGCAGTACTTC.

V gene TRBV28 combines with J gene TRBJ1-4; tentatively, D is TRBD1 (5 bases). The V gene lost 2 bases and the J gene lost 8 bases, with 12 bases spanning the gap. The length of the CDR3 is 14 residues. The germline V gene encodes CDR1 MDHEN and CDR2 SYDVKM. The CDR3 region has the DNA TGTGCCAGCAGTTTAGGGAGGGGAGGGGAAAAACTGTTTTTT. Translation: CASSLGRGGEKLFF.

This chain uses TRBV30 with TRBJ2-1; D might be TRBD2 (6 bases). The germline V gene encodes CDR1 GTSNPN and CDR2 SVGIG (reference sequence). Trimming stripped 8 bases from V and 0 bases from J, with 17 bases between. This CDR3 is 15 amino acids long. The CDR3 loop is CAHELRESSYNEQFF. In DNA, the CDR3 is TGTGCCCACGAACTTCGGGAGAGCTCCTACAATGAGCAGTTCTTC.

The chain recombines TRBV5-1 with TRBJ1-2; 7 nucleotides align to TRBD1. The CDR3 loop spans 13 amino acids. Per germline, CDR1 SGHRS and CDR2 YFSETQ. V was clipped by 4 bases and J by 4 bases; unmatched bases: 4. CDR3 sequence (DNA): TGCGCCAGCAGCCCTGACAGGGCCTATGGCTACACCTTC. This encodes CASSPDRAYGYTF.

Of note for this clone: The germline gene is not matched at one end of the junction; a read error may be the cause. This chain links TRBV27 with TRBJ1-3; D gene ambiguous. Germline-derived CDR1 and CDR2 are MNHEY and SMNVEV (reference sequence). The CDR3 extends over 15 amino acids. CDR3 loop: CASSPGRAPGYTIYF. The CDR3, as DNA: TGTGCCAGCAGTCCCGGGAGGGCCCCTGGATACACCATATATTTT.

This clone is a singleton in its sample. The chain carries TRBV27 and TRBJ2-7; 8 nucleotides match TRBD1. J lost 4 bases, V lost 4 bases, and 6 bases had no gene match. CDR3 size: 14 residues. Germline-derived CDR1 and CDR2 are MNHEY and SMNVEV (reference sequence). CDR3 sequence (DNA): TGTGCCAGCAGTTCCCTAGGACAGGGTTACGAGCAGTACTTC. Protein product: CASSSLGQGYEQYF.

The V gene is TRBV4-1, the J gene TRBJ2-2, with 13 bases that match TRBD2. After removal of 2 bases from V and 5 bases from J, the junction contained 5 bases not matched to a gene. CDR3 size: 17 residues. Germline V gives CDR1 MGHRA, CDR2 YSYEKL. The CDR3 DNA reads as TGCGCCAGCAGCCAACGACTAGCGGGAGGAGGGACCGGGGAGCTGTTTTTT. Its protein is CASSQRLAGGGTGELFF.

In DNA, the CDR3 is TGTGCCAGCAGCTTAGTGGCAGAACTATTGTACTACAATGAGCAGTTCTTC. It codes for CASSLVAELLYYNEQFF. V is TRBV11-2 and J is TRBJ2-1, with D uncertain. The CDR3 runs 17 residues. The ends were cut back, 1 base at V and 3 bases at J, with 16 bases in the middle. Germline CDR1 reads SGHAT; CDR2 reads FQNNGV.

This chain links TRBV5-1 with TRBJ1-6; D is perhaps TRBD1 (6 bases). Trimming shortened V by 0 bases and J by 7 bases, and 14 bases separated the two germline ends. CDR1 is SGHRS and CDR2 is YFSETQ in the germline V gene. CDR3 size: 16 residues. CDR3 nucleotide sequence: TGCGCCAGCAGCTTGGTGGGTGGGACACGAAATTCACCCCTCCACTTT. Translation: CASSLVGGTRNSPLHF. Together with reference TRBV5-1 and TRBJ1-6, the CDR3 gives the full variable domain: KAGVTQTPRYLIKTRGQQVTLSCSPISGHRSVSWYQQTPGQGLQFLFEYFSETQRNKGNFPGRFSGRQFSNSRSEMNVSTLELGDSALYLCASSLVGGTRNSPLHFGNGTRLTVT.

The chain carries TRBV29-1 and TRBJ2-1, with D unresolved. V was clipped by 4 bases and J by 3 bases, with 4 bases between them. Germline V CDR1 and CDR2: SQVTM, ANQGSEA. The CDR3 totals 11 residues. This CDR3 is CSVAYYNEQFF. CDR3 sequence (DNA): TGCAGCGTTGCTTACTACAATGAGCAGTTCTTC.

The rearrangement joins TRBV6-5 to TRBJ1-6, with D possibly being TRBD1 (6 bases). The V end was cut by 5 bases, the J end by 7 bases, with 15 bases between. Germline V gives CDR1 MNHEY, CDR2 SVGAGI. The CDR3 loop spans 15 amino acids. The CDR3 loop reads CASSPGTGWNSPLHF. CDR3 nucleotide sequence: TGTGCCAGCAGTCCAGGAACAGGGTGGAATTCACCCCTCCACTTT.

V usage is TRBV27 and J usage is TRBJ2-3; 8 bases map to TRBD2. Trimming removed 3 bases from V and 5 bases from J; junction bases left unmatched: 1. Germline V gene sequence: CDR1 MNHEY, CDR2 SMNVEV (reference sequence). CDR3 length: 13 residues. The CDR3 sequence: CASSFREGDTQYF. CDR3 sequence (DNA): TGTGCCAGCAGTTTTCGGGAGGGAGATACGCAGTATTTT.

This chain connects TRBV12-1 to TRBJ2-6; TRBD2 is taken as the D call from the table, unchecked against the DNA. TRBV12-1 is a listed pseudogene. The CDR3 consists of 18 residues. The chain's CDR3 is CASSSRIAPGSGANVLTF. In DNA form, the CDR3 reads TGTGCCAGCAGCTCCCGCATCGCCCCGGGGTCTGGGGCCAACGTCCTGACTTTC.

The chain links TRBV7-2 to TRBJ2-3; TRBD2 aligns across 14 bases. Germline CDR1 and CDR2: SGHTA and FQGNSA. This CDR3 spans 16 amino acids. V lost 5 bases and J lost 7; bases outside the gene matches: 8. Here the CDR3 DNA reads TGTGCCAGCAGCGCTGGACTAGCGGGAGGAAGAAATACGCAGTATTTT. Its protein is CASSAGLAGGRNTQYF.

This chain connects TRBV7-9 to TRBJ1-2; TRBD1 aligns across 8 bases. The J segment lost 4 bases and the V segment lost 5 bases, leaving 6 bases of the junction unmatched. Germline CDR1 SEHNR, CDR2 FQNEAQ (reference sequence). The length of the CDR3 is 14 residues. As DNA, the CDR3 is TGTGCCAGCAGCCCGGGACAGGCCCTCTATGGCTACACCTTC. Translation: CASSPGQALYGYTF.